This T cell receptor (beta chain) was sequenced in a study of blood T cell repertoires in COVID-19. This CDR3 comprises 12 residues. Germline loops: CDR1 SGHNT, CDR2 YENEEA. J lost 9 bases, V lost 3 bases, and 2 bases had no gene match. Method: immunoSEQ multiplex PCR; TCRdb's copy keeps in-frame clones and lacks some. In the table there are some 200,000 clones, 85% to 90% of which are singletons. This receptor was obtained from a man aged 40-55 years with active or convalescent COVID-19. The rearrangement joins TRBV11-3 to TRBJ1-1, with TRBD1 identical over 9 bases. Material: peripheral blood. CDR3 residues: CASSLTGGKAFF. The CDR3, as DNA: TGTGCCAGCAGCTTGACAGGGGGTAAAGCTTTCTTT.